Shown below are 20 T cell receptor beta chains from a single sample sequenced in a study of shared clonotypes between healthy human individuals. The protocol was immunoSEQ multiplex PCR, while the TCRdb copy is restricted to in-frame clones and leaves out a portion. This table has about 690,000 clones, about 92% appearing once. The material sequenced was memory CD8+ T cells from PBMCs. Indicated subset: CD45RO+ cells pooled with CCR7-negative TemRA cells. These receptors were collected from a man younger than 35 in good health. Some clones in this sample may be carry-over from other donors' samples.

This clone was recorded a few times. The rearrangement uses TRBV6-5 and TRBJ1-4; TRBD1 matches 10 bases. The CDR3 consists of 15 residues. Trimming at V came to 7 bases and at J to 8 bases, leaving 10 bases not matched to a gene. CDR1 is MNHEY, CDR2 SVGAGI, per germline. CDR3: CASTQTGQGREKLFF. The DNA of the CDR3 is TGTGCCAGCACCCAAACGGGACAGGGGAGAGAAAAACTGTTTTTT.

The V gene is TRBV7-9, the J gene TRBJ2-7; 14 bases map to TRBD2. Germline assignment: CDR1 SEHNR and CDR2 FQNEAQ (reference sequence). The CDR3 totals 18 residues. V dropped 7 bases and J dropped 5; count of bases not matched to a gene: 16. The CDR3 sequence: CASTPLRLAGGKGDEQYF. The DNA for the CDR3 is TGTGCCAGCACCCCGCTTCGACTAGCGGGAGGGAAAGGCGACGAGCAGTACTTC.

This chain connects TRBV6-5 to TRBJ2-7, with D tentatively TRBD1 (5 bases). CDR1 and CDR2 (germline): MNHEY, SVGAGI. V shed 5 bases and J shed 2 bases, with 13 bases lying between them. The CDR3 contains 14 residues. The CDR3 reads CASSAPGQAYEQYF. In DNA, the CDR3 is TGTGCCAGCAGTGCCCCAGGACAAGCCTACGAGCAGTACTTC.

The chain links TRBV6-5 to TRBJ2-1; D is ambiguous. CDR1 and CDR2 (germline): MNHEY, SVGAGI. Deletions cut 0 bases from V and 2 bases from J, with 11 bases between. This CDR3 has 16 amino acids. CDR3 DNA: TGTGCCAGCAGTTACTCTGGCAGCCAAGCCTACAATGAGCAGTTCTTC. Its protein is CASSYSGSQAYNEQFF.

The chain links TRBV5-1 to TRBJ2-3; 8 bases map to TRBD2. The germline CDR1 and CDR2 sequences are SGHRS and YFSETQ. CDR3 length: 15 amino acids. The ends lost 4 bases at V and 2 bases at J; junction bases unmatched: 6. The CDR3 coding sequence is TGCGCCAGCAGCCCACTAGCGGACCTCACAGATACGCAGTATTTT. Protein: CASSPLADLTDTQYF.

This chain's CDR3 is CASSLTPGVNTEAFF. The CDR3 DNA reads as TGTGCCAGCAGCCTCACCCCAGGGGTGAACACTGAAGCTTTCTTT. V is TRBV5-8 and J is TRBJ1-1, with a possible D match to TRBD1 (6 bases). V lost 4 bases, J lost 0 bases, and 13 bases lay in between. Germline loops: CDR1 SGHTS, CDR2 YDEGEE. This CDR3 has 15 residues.

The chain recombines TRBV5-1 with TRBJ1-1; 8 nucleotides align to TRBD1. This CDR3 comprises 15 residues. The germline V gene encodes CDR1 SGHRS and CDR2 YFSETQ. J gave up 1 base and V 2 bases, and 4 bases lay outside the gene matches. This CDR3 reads CASSFGQGGNTEAFF. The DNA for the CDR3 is TGCGCCAGCAGCTTCGGACAGGGTGGGAACACTGAAGCTTTCTTT.

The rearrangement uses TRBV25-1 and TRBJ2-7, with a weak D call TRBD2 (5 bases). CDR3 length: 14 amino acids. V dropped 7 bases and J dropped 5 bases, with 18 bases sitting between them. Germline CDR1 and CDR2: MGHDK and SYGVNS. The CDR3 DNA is TGTGCCAGCACGGGAAGCGGCCGGCTCCACGAGCAGTACTTC. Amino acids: CASTGSGRLHEQYF.

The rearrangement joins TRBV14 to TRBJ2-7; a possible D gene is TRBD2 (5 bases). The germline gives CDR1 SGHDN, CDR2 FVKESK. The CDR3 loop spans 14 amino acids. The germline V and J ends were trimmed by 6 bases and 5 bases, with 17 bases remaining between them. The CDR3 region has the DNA TGTGCCAGCAGTTCCCGGACTGGGTACCACGAGCAGTACTTC. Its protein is CASSSRTGYHEQYF. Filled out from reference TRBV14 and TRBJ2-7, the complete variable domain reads EAGVTQFPSHSVIEKGQTVTLRCDPISGHDNLYWYRRVMGKEIKFLLHFVKESKQDESGMPNNRFLAERTGGTYSTLKVQPAELEDSGVYFCASSSRTGYHEQYFGPGTRLTVT.

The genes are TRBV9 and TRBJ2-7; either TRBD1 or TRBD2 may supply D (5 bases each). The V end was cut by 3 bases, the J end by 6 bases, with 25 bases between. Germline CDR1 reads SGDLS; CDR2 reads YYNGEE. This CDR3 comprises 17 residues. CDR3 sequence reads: CASSAGPGTHLGVEQYF. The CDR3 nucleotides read TGTGCCAGCAGCGCGGGCCCCGGGACCCACCTAGGGGTCGAGCAGTACTTC.

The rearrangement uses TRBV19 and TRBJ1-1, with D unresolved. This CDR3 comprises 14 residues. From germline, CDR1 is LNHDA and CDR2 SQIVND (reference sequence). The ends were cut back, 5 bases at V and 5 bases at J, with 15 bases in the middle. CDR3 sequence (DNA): TGTGCCAGTAGTCCCGGACTAGCAAGGACTGAAGCTTTCTTT. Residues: CASSPGLARTEAFF.

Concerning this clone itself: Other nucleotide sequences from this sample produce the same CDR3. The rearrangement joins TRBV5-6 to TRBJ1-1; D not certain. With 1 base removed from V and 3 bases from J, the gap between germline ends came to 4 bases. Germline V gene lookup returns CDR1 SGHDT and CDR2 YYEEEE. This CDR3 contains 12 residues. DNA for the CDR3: TGTGCCAGCAGCTTGCAGGACACTGAAGCTTTCTTT. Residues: CASSLQDTEAFF.

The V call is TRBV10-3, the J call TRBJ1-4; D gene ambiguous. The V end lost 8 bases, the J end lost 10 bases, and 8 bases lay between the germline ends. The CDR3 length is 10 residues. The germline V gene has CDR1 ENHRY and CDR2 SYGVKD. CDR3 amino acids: CAIRFSKLFF. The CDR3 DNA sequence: TGTGCCATCCGGTTCTCAAAACTGTTTTTT.

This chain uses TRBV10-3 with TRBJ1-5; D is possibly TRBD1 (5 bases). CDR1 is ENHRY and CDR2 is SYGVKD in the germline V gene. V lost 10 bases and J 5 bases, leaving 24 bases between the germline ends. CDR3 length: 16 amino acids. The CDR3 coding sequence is TGTGCCACGCAGAGAGGGGAGGTTTTGGGGGATCAGCCCCAGCATTTT. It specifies CATQRGEVLGDQPQHF.

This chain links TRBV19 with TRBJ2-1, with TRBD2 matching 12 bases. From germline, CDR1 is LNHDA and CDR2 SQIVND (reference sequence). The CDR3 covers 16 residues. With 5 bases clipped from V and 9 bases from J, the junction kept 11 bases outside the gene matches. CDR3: CASSSRLAGAFGEQFF. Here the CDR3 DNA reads TGTGCCAGTAGTTCCAGACTAGCGGGAGCGTTCGGTGAGCAGTTCTTC.

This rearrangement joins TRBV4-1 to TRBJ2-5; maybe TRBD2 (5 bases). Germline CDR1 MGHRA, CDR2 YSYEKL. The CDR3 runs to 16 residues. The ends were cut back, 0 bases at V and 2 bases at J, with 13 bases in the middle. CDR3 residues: CASSQDNSRGQETQYF. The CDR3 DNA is TGCGCCAGCAGCCAAGATAATTCCCGGGGTCAAGAGACCCAGTACTTC.

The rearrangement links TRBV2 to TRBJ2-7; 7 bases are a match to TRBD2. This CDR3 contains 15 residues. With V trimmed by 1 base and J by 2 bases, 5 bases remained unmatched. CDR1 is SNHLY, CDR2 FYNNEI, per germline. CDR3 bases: TGTGCCAGCAGTGAAGGGACTAGTCTAACCTACGAGCAGTACTTC. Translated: CASSEGTSLTYEQYF.

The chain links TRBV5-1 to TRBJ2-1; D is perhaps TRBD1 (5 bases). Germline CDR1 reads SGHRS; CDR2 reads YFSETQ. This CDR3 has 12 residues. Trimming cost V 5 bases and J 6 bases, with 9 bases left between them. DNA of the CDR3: TGCGCCAGCAGAGAAAGGGGCAATGAGCAGTTCTTC. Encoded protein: CASRERGNEQFF.

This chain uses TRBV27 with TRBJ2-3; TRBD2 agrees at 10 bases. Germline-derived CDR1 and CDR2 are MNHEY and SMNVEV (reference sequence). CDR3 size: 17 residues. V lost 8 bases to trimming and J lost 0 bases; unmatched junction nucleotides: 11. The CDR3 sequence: CASRHTVGLASTDTQYF. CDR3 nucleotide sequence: TGTGCCAGCCGCCACACCGTGGGACTAGCGAGCACAGATACGCAGTATTTT.

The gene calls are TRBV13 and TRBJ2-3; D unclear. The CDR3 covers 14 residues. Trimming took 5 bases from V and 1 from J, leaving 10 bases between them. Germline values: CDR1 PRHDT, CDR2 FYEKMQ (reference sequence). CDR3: CASSPDQRTDTQYF. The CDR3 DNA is TGTGCCAGCAGCCCGGACCAACGCACAGATACGCAGTATTTT.